This is a list of T cell receptor beta chains from one sample in a study of blood T cell repertoires in COVID-19. TCRdb keeps only in-frame clones here, not all; method: immunoSEQ multiplex PCR. The repertoire holds 70,000 to 95,000 clones, with 65% to 90% as singletons. The source material was peripheral blood. The receptors here all came from a woman in her forties or fifties with acute or convalescent COVID-19. CDR3s leave out the opening cysteine and the closing phenylalanine or tryptophan.

j_gene: TRBJ2-7
v_gene: TRBV7-2
len: 12
CDR3aa: ASSLALLMGEQY

j_gene: TRBJ2-2
v_gene: TRBV5-6
len: 15
CDR3aa: ASSLVRTGRDTGELF

j_gene: TRBJ2-1
v_gene: TRBV30
len: 13
CDR3aa: AWKLTGSSYNEQF

j_gene: TRBJ2-2
v_gene: TRBV30
len: 14
CDR3aa: AWSSLAGGSTGELF

j_gene: TRBJ1-1
v_gene: TRBV3-1/TRBV3-2
len: 13
CDR3aa: ASSPIMTGNTEAF

j_gene: TRBJ2-7
v_gene: TRBV2
len: 12
CDR3aa: ASSGLAGAGEQY

j_gene: TRBJ1-1
v_gene: TRBV30
len: 12
CDR3aa: AWSAHGTGLEAF

j_gene: TRBJ2-1
v_gene: TRBV10-2
len: 14
CDR3aa: ASSEVWTGPYNEQF

j_gene: TRBJ2-5
v_gene: TRBV7-2
len: 14
CDR3aa: ASSFASGGLGETQY

j_gene: TRBJ2-1
v_gene: TRBV9
len: 14
CDR3aa: ASSKGQSGAYNEQF

j_gene: TRBJ1-5
v_gene: TRBV5-5
len: 12
CDR3aa: ASSPDRPAWPQH

j_gene: TRBJ2-5
v_gene: TRBV6-5
len: 9
CDR3aa: ASANQETQY

j_gene: TRBJ1-1
v_gene: TRBV5-1
len: 13
CDR3aa: ASKEGNRVNTEAF

j_gene: TRBJ1-1
v_gene: TRBV2
len: 13
CDR3aa: ASTIAGVSNTEAF

j_gene: TRBJ1-2
v_gene: TRBV6-5
len: 11
CDR3aa: ASSFDRGVGYT

j_gene: TRBJ1-3
v_gene: TRBV6-5
len: 13
CDR3aa: ASSYARGFENTIY

j_gene: TRBJ2-7
v_gene: TRBV3-1/TRBV3-2
len: 12
CDR3aa: ASSQDTSPGEQY

j_gene: TRBJ2-7
v_gene: TRBV5-4
len: 11
CDR3aa: ASSPDGTTEQY

j_gene: TRBJ2-7
v_gene: TRBV6-5
len: 13
CDR3aa: ASSYSPEGTYEQY

j_gene: TRBJ1-6
v_gene: TRBV6-5
len: 12
CDR3aa: ASSSQGSSSPLH

j_gene: TRBJ2-1
v_gene: TRBV7-2
len: 14
CDR3aa: ASSTGQAQRNNEQF

j_gene: TRBJ2-3
v_gene: TRBV19
len: 12
CDR3aa: ASSIKQGTDTQY

j_gene: TRBJ1-5
v_gene: TRBV2
len: 11
CDR3aa: ASMGRPDQPQH

j_gene: TRBJ1-4
v_gene: TRBV30
len: 12
CDR3aa: AWSVPGGYEKLF

j_gene: TRBJ1-2
v_gene: TRBV18
len: 11
CDR3aa: ASSPSQGDGYT

j_gene: TRBJ2-7
v_gene: TRBV2
len: 12
CDR3aa: ASIWGGGVYEQY

j_gene: TRBJ2-3
v_gene: TRBV7-9
len: 15
CDR3aa: ASSLSTAGQGTDTQY

j_gene: TRBJ1-2
v_gene: TRBV29-1
len: 15
CDR3aa: SVEDRSVGGTDGGYT

j_gene: TRBJ2-2
v_gene: TRBV4-3
len: 15
CDR3aa: ASSQDLAGGATGELF

j_gene: TRBJ2-2
v_gene: TRBV28
len: 17
CDR3aa: ASSYWGWREGPVTGELF

j_gene: TRBJ2-5
v_gene: TRBV15
len: 15
CDR3aa: ATSRPSQGMGQETQY

j_gene: TRBJ1-3
v_gene: TRBV29-1
len: 13
CDR3aa: SVAGGLGSGNTIY

j_gene: TRBJ1-1
v_gene: TRBV20-1
len: 8
CDR3aa: SANGAEAF

j_gene: TRBJ1-5
v_gene: TRBV6-5
len: 12
CDR3aa: ASGTGVRNQPQH

j_gene: TRBJ2-1
v_gene: TRBV9
len: 17
CDR3aa: ASSVDLRGTAESYNEQF

j_gene: TRBJ2-7
v_gene: TRBV29-1
len: 11
CDR3aa: SVSTVQGHEQY

j_gene: TRBJ2-7
v_gene: TRBV4-3
len: 12
CDR3aa: ASSQGTGRYEQY

j_gene: TRBJ1-2
v_gene: TRBV5-6
len: 14
CDR3aa: ASSLEGGQGLYGYT

j_gene: TRBJ2-3
v_gene: TRBV24-1
len: 14
CDR3aa: ATSAHGGRAKDTQY

j_gene: TRBJ2-3
v_gene: TRBV19
len: 13
CDR3aa: ASSTGLANTDTQY

j_gene: TRBJ1-2
v_gene: TRBV24-1
len: 12
CDR3aa: ATSDFGTEGGYT

j_gene: TRBJ2-7
v_gene: TRBV5-8
len: 14
CDR3aa: ASSLGELIRGGEQY

j_gene: TRBJ2-3
v_gene: TRBV5-4
len: 16
CDR3aa: ASSLEGGQQGFKDTQY

j_gene: TRBJ2-7
v_gene: TRBV5-5
len: 14
CDR3aa: ASSFGRGRLGSGQY

j_gene: TRBJ2-7
v_gene: TRBV6-6
len: 12
CDR3aa: ASSYGPGSYEQY